The 27 T cell receptor beta chains given below trace back to one sample, sequenced in a study of blood T cell repertoires in COVID-19. Here immunoSEQ multiplex PCR was the method, and the copy in TCRdb shows in-frame clones only, minus some. Altogether tens of thousands of clones are present, 84% being singletons, with the ten largest covering approximately 1.7%. What was sequenced was peripheral blood. The source of these receptors is a man between 60 and 75 years old with COVID-19, enrolled during active disease.

V is TRBV4-3 and J is TRBJ1-2; possibly TRBD1 for D (5 bases). The CDR3 loop spans 15 amino acids. V was shortened by 0 bases and J by 8 bases, with 16 bases between the two germline ends. CDR1 LGHNA and CDR2 YSLEER come from the germline V gene. The CDR3 region has the DNA TGCGCCAGCAGCCAAGATACCAGGGCTCTATGGGGCTACACCTTC. Protein product: CASSQDTRALWGYTF.

The V and J genes are TRBV11-1 and TRBJ2-2; D is unclear. CDR1 and CDR2 from the germline V gene are SGHAT and FQDESV (reference sequence). Trimming shortened V by 6 bases and J by 0 bases, and 11 bases separated the two germline ends. This CDR3 is built from 15 residues. CDR3 protein: CASRLLTTNTGELFF. The CDR3 DNA follows: TGTGCCAGCAGACTATTAACTACGAACACCGGGGAGCTGTTTTTT. The variable domain in full, completed from reference TRBV11-1 and TRBJ2-2, reads EAEVAQSPRYKITEKSQAVAFWCDPISGHATLYWYRQILGQGPELLVQFQDESVVDDSQLPKDRFSAERLKGVDSTLKIQPAELGDSAMYLCASRLLTTNTGELFFGEGSRLTVL.

The chain carries TRBV5-1 and TRBJ2-7; 9 bases match TRBD1. J gave up 3 bases and V 2 bases, and 9 bases lay outside the gene matches. This CDR3 has 16 amino acids. Per the germline V gene, CDR1 is SGHRS and CDR2 is YFSETQ. The CDR3, as DNA: TGCGCCAGCAGCTTAAACCCTCGGACAGGGGACTACGAGCAGTACTTC. This codes for CASSLNPRTGDYEQYF. Full variable domain (outside the CDR3, taken from reference TRBV5-1 and TRBJ2-7): KAGVTQTPRYLIKTRGQQVTLSCSPISGHRSVSWYQQTPGQGLQFLFEYFSETQRNKGNFPGRFSGRQFSNSRSEMNVSTLELGDSALYLCASSLNPRTGDYEQYFGPGTRLTVT.

V gene TRBV19 combines with J gene TRBJ2-1; 13 nucleotides line up with TRBD2. Germline trimming cut 0 bases from V and 9 bases from J; bases unmatched to any gene: 11. The length of the CDR3 is 18 residues. The germline V gene encodes CDR1 LNHDA and CDR2 SQIVND (reference sequence). CDR3 protein: CASSIEGTSGNFLTEQFF. DNA for the CDR3: TGTGCCAGTAGTATAGAAGGGACTAGCGGGAATTTTCTGACTGAGCAGTTCTTC.

CDR3 sequence reads: CASSVGGTQTQETQYF. The CDR3 nucleotides are TGTGCCAGCAGTGTAGGGGGAACTCAGACCCAAGAGACCCAGTACTTC. V gene TRBV25-1 combines with J gene TRBJ2-5, with a tentative D call TRBD1 (6 bases). V dropped 4 bases and J dropped 1 base, with 16 bases sitting between them. The CDR3 consists of 16 residues. Germline V gene sequence: CDR1 MGHDK, CDR2 SYGVNS.

This chain uses TRBV23-1 with TRBJ1-2; D is unresolved. TRBV23-1 belongs to the ORF category, with a function that is uncertain. V lost 0 bases and J lost 2, with 13 bases in between. The CDR3 extends over 16 amino acids. In DNA, the CDR3 is TGCGCCAGCAGTCAATCACTAGAGGAGACCAACTATGGCTACACCTTC. Translated, it gives CASSQSLEETNYGYTF.

V usage is TRBV20-1 and J usage is TRBJ2-2; maybe TRBD1 (6 bases). The germline V gene encodes CDR1 DFQATT and CDR2 SNEGSKA (reference sequence). The length of the CDR3 is 15 residues. V was cut by 3 bases and J by 3 bases, with 14 bases left in between. The CDR3 loop is CSASAGTSYTGELFF. In DNA form, the CDR3 reads TGCAGTGCTAGTGCCGGGACATCCTACACCGGGGAGCTGTTTTTT.

The chain joins TRBV5-8 to TRBJ1-1, with no clear D. The CDR3 runs to 14 residues. Germline V gives CDR1 SGHTS, CDR2 YDEGEE. Trimming left V 0 bases short and J 12 bases short, with 18 bases between. CDR3 nucleotides: TGTGCCAGCAGCTTGGCCGTCGGAGGCAGGTGGTCTTTCTTT. Amino acid sequence: CASSLAVGGRWSFF.

V usage is TRBV4-1 and J usage is TRBJ1-1; unclear D gene. The germline gives CDR1 MGHRA, CDR2 YSYEKL. The CDR3 consists of 16 residues. V was shortened by 2 bases and J by 1 base, with 14 bases between the two germline ends. The CDR3 DNA reads TGCGCCAGCAGCCAAAAAACCACGACGGGGAACACTGAAGCTTTCTTT. Its translation: CASSQKTTTGNTEAFF.

The J gene is TRBJ1-5, the V gene TRBV6-5; perhaps TRBD1 as D (6 bases). CDR1 and CDR2 (germline): MNHEY, SVGAGI. The ends were cut back, 6 bases at V and 3 bases at J, with 12 bases in the middle. The CDR3 totals 14 residues. The CDR3 DNA reads TGTGCCAGCAGCCCCGGACAGTTCAATCAGCCCCAGCATTTT. Amino acid sequence: CASSPGQFNQPQHF.

This clone was detected a few times. The chain uses TRBV14 and TRBJ1-5; TRBD1 might be the D (6 bases). This CDR3 has 13 amino acids. V was clipped by 3 bases and J by 9 bases, with 12 bases between them. Germline V gene sequence: CDR1 SGHDN, CDR2 FVKESK. CDR3 bases: TGTGCCAGCAGCCAGACAGGTCGACTGCCCCAGCATTTT. Translation: CASSQTGRLPQHF.

This chain links TRBV2 with TRBJ2-5; TRBD2 aligns across 7 bases. With 4 bases clipped from V and 5 bases from J, the junction kept 10 bases outside the gene matches. The V gene's germline CDR1 is SNHLY and CDR2 FYNNEI. The CDR3 totals 15 residues. CDR3 loop: CASSVRRDGGETQYF. The CDR3 nucleotides read TGTGCCAGCAGTGTCCGCCGCGACGGGGGGGAGACCCAGTACTTC.

This sequence joins TRBV27 and TRBJ2-3; weak D call: TRBD2 (6 bases). This CDR3 contains 15 residues. CDR1 and CDR2 (germline): MNHEY, SMNVEV (reference sequence). Trimming left V 5 bases short and J 0 bases short, with 12 bases between. The CDR3 bases are TGTGCCAGCAGTGTTAGCGGAATCAGCACAGATACGCAGTATTTT. This sequence encodes CASSVSGISTDTQYF.

The chain carries TRBV5-4 and TRBJ1-1; D is possibly TRBD1 (6 bases). Trimming shortened V by 1 base and J by 8 bases, and 12 bases separated the two germline ends. The CDR3 is 13 amino acids. The germline CDR1 and CDR2 sequences are SGHNT and YYREEE (reference sequence). The CDR3 protein is CASSLSQGNEAFF. CDR3 in DNA: TGTGCCAGCAGCTTGTCCCAGGGGAACGAAGCTTTCTTT.

The rearrangement joins TRBV19 to TRBJ2-6; the match to TRBD1 covers 9 bases. Germline assignment: CDR1 LNHDA and CDR2 SQIVND (reference sequence). V trimming: 5 bases; J trimming: 0 bases; junction bases outside the gene matches: 11. The CDR3 is made up of 19 amino acids. CDR3 amino acids: CASSFYLRDRASGANVLTF. The CDR3 coding sequence is TGTGCCAGTAGTTTCTATCTCCGGGACAGGGCCTCTGGGGCCAACGTCCTGACTTTC.

J is TRBJ1-4 and V is TRBV28; D is ambiguous. Germline lookup yields CDR1 MDHEN and CDR2 SYDVKM. The V end lost 5 bases, the J end lost 6 bases, and 22 bases lay between the germline ends. The CDR3 contains 17 residues. CDR3 DNA sequence: TGTGCCAGCAGTAGCACTTCCGGAGGAGGGTACTATGAAAAACTGTTTTTT. Amino acids: CASSSTSGGGYYEKLFF.

The CDR3 nucleotides are TGTGCCAGCAGCGGGTCCGGGACAGTAATCAAGGTAGCTTTCTTT. Translation gives CASSGSGTVIKVAFF. The chain joins TRBV7-9 to TRBJ1-1; 7 nucleotides align to TRBD1. Germline trimming cut 5 bases from V and 10 bases from J; bases unmatched to any gene: 16. Germline lookup yields CDR1 SEHNR and CDR2 FQNEAQ (reference sequence). The CDR3 has 15 amino acids.

The V call is TRBV5-1, the J call TRBJ1-1; D possibly corresponds to TRBD1 (6 bases). This CDR3 has 15 amino acids. Deletions cut 5 bases from V and 0 bases from J, with 14 bases between. Germline V gene lookup returns CDR1 SGHRS and CDR2 YFSETQ. CDR3: CASSSLGQMNTEAFF. Written as DNA, the CDR3 is TGCGCCAGCAGTTCTTTAGGACAGATGAACACTGAAGCTTTCTTT.

The rearrangement uses TRBV10-3 and TRBJ1-3; the match to TRBD1 covers 9 bases. V was pared by 4 bases and J by 2 bases, with 6 bases of the junction left unmatched. The length of the CDR3 is 16 residues. Germline loops: CDR1 ENHRY, CDR2 SYGVKD. CDR3 protein: CAISGGQGRPGNTIYF. The CDR3, as DNA: TGTGCCATCAGTGGGGGACAGGGAAGGCCTGGAAACACCATATATTTT.

The V call is TRBV27, the J call TRBJ2-2; D not certain. The CDR3 consists of 14 residues. Germline CDR1 reads MNHEY; CDR2 reads SMNVEV (reference sequence). The ends were cut back, 6 bases at V and 3 bases at J, with 11 bases in the middle. CDR3 nucleotides: TGTGCCAGCAGCCCCTTCGGTCACACCGGGGAGCTGTTTTTT. Translating it yields CASSPFGHTGELFF.

The chain joins TRBV5-6 to TRBJ1-5, with 7 bases identical to TRBD1. There are 17 residues in the CDR3. Germline CDR1 is SGHDT and CDR2 is YYEEEE. V was pared by 2 bases and J by 0 bases, with 8 bases of the junction left unmatched. Here the CDR3 reads CASSFRDRQDSNQPQHF. CDR3 nucleotide sequence: TGTGCCAGCAGCTTCCGGGACAGACAAGATAGCAATCAGCCCCAGCATTTT. The full variable domain, its missing parts supplied by reference TRBV5-6 and TRBJ1-5, is DAGVTQSPTHLIKTRGQQVTLRCSPKSGHDTVSWYQQALGQGPQFIFQYYEEEERQRGNFPDRFSGHQFPNYSSELNVNALLLGDSALYLCASSFRDRQDSNQPQHFGDGTRLSIL.

This clone has only one observation. This chain joins TRBV7-2 and TRBJ1-2; no definite D call. The CDR3 runs 15 residues. Trimming shortened V by 1 base and J by 4 bases, and 13 bases separated the two germline ends. Looked up from germline, CDR1 is SGHTA and CDR2 is FQGNSA. The CDR3 nucleotides are TGTGCCAGCAGCTTAGGGGCAGACCCTATCTATGGCTACACCTTC. Protein: CASSLGADPIYGYTF.

This clone has only one observation. The rearrangement links TRBV5-1 to TRBJ1-1; D gene uncertain. The V end was cut by 8 bases, the J end by 0 bases, with 11 bases between. Germline V gene lookup returns CDR1 SGHRS and CDR2 YFSETQ. The CDR3 covers 13 residues. The chain's CDR3 is CASRGSLNTEAFF. Here the CDR3 DNA reads TGCGCCAGTCGAGGGAGTTTGAACACTGAAGCTTTCTTT.

This chain links TRBV5-6 with TRBJ1-1; D unresolved. V lost 5 bases, J lost 2 bases, and 13 bases lay in between. The CDR3 is 14 residues long. CDR1 and CDR2 (germline): SGHDT, YYEEEE. The CDR3 protein is CASRSLRGNTEAFF. In DNA form, the CDR3 reads TGTGCCAGCAGATCCCTTCGGGGAAACACTGAAGCTTTCTTT.

This chain uses TRBV14 with TRBJ2-1, with 10 bases lining up with TRBD2. V dropped 2 bases and J dropped 4; count of bases not matched to a gene: 2. This CDR3 is 15 amino acids long. The germline V gene has CDR1 SGHDN and CDR2 FVKESK. CDR3 amino acids: CASSQQAGGYNEQFF. CDR3 nucleotide sequence: TGTGCCAGCAGCCAACAAGCGGGAGGGTACAATGAGCAGTTCTTC.

The chain has TRBV10-1 and TRBJ1-2, with a tentative D call TRBD1 (6 bases). CDR3 length: 14 amino acids. Trimming left V 0 bases short and J 8 bases short, with 13 bases between. The V gene's germline CDR1 is WNHNN and CDR2 SYGVQD (reference sequence). The CDR3: CASSESGTTYGYTF. CDR3 in DNA: TGCGCCAGCAGTGAGTCCGGGACAACTTACGGCTACACCTTC.

In its sample, this clone was seen once. This chain joins TRBV24-1 and TRBJ2-1; 8 nucleotides match TRBD1. The CDR3 is 15 amino acids. Germline V lookup: CDR1 KGHDR, CDR2 SFDVKD. The V gene end was trimmed by 3 bases and the J gene end by 0 bases; junction bases not matched to a gene: 0. CDR3 nucleotide sequence: TGTGCCACCAGTGATACAGGGGGCTCCTACAATGAGCAGTTCTTC. The encoded protein is CATSDTGGSYNEQFF.